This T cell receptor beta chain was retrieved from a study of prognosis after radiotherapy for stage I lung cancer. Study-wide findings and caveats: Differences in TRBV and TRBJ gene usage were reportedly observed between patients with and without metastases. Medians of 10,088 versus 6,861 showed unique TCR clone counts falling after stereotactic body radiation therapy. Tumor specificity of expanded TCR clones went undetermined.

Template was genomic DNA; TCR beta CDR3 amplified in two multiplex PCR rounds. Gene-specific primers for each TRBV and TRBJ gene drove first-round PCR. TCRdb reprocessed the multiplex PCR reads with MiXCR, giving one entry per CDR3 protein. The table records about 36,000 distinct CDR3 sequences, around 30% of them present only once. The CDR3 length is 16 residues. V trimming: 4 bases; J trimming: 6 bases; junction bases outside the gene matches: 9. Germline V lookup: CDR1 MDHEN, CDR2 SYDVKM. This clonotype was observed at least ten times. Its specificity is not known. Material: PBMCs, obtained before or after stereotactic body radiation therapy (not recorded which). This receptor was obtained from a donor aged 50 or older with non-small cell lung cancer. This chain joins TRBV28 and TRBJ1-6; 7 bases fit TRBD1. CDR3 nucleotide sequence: TGTGCCAGCAGTTCTCCGGGACAGACGATTAATTCACCCCTCCACTTT. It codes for CASSSPGQTINSPLHF.